This TCR beta chain was captured in a study of shared clonotypes between healthy human individuals. Points from the study as a whole: Owing to a small donor count, the genetic and exposure-history diversity represented was limited. Non-shared clonotypes were found to have lower generation probabilities than the clonotypes that were shared by all four of the sorted-subset donors. Among donors, the sharing of clonotypes was expected to be influenced by sequencing depth.

Between the trimmed V and J ends, which lost 5 bases and 1 base, there was a span of 9 bases. The CDR3 consists of 13 residues. Germline V CDR1 and CDR2: SGHTA, FQGTGA. Donors, healthy HIV-negative adults, lacked recent acute infections or vaccinations. Generated by immunoSEQ multiplex PCR, the TCRdb table keeps only in-frame clones and is missing some. Among over 1.4 million clones listed, more than 95% were seen once. Points on this clone: Its target is unknown.

The source of this sequence is a man aged 25-45 years in good health. The chain uses TRBV7-3 and TRBJ2-7, with D perhaps TRBD1 (6 bases). Sequenced sample: naive CD4+ T cells sorted from blood. The sample's subset: CD45RA+ positively selected. The CDR3 reads CASSARGSYEQYF. CDR3 DNA sequence: TGTGCCAGCAGCGCCAGGGGTTCCTACGAGCAGTACTTC.